This T cell receptor beta chain originates from a study of blood T cell repertoires in COVID-19. For the study at large: Researchers got acute and convalescent COVID-19 samples from the United States, Italy and Spain.

The Seattle site enrolled patients during active infection and followed them longitudinally. This clone was detected only a few times. This CDR3 is 13 amino acids long. The germline V gene encodes CDR1 SNHLY and CDR2 FYNNEI. With V trimmed by 6 bases and J by 5 bases, 5 bases remained unmatched. The method was immunoSEQ multiplex PCR; TCRdb's version includes in-frame clones alone and lacks a portion of them. The sample lists 70,000 to 100,000 clones, around 89% occurring once. V gene TRBV2 combines with J gene TRBJ2-3; 7 bases agree with TRBD2. The source of this sequence is a man in his fifties or sixties with COVID-19, enrolled during active disease. Sequenced input: peripheral blood. CDR3 amino acids: CASRLAELDTQYF. CDR3 sequence (DNA): TGTGCCAGCAGGCTAGCGGAGCTAGATACGCAGTATTTT.